Listed here are 10 T cell receptor beta chains from one sample, sequenced in a study of T-cell reconstitution after alpha-beta-depleted transplantation in children. A library of TCRbeta sequences, prepared with unique molecular identifiers, was generated. Each CDR3 protein is one row after TCRdb ran MiXCR on the PCR reads. The sample lists about 980,000 distinct CDR3 sequences; 25% to 30% were seen once. This sample comprised PBMCs, mostly from graft donor cells, obtained 360 days after TCRalphabeta/CD19-depleted stem cell transplant. All receptors come from a boy under two years old who had a stem cell transplant for SCID, so the T cells may come from the graft donor.

The chain combines TRBV5-1 with TRBJ2-3; D is unclear. This CDR3 comprises 14 residues. The germline V gene encodes CDR1 SGHRS and CDR2 YFSETQ. V lost 1 base to trimming and J lost 2 bases, with 8 bases between them. The CDR3 loop is CASSLMPPTDTQYF. The CDR3 DNA follows: TGCGCCAGCAGCTTGATGCCACCCACAGATACGCAGTATTTT.

V gene TRBV24-1 combines with J gene TRBJ2-1; D is perhaps TRBD1 (5 bases). This CDR3 has 13 residues. The V end lost 2 bases, the J end lost 8 bases, and 9 bases lay between the germline ends. CDR1 and CDR2 from the germline V gene are KGHDR and SFDVKD. CDR3 sequence reads: CATSDSSRDEQFF. CDR3 DNA: TGTGCCACCAGTGATTCCTCCAGGGATGAGCAGTTCTTC.

This clonotype was detected only a few times. The chain carries TRBV5-6 and TRBJ2-2; D is uncertain. Per the germline V gene, CDR1 is SGHDT and CDR2 is YYEEEE. The CDR3 is 15 amino acids. V was trimmed by 1 base and J by 4 bases, leaving 11 bases between them. The CDR3 DNA reads TGTGCCAGCAGCTTGTTTCAAACCTCCACCGGGGAGCTGTTTTTT. Protein: CASSLFQTSTGELFF.

CDR3 sequence (DNA): TGTGCCAGCAGCGGGACCTTCCTCAACACCGGGGAGCTGTTTTTT. This encodes CASSGTFLNTGELFF. The chain is built from TRBV12-3 or TRBV12-4 and TRBJ2-2; TRBD1 or TRBD2 may be the D gene (5 bases each). The CDR3 covers 15 residues. Trimming took 6 bases from V and 2 from J, leaving 13 bases between them.

This chain links TRBV21-1 with TRBJ1-5; TRBD1 is the table's D call and was not checked against the DNA. TRBV21-1 is marked as a pseudogene. This CDR3 has 13 residues. The CDR3 is CASSKALWTGLHF. In DNA form, the CDR3 reads TGTGCCAGCAGCAAAGCGCTTTGGACAGGATTGCATTTT.

The V call is TRBV5-4, the J call TRBJ1-1; D remains ambiguous. Germline CDR1 SGHNT, CDR2 YYREEE (reference sequence). CDR3 length equals 14 residues. V shed 0 bases and J shed 1 base, with 7 bases lying between them. This chain's CDR3 is CASSLATQNTEAFF. Here the CDR3 DNA reads TGTGCCAGCAGCTTGGCCACGCAGAACACTGAAGCTTTCTTT.

This CDR3 reads CASSHLDSTEAFF. The CDR3 region has the DNA TGCGCCAGCAGCCATTTAGATTCCACTGAAGCTTTCTTT. The rearrangement links TRBV4-1 to TRBJ1-1; D gene unclear. In germline, CDR1 is MGHRA, CDR2 YSYEKL. This CDR3 is built from 13 residues. V was clipped by 3 bases and J by 4 bases, with 9 bases between them.

This clonotype was seen just once. The chain is built from TRBV7-8 and TRBJ1-4, with TRBD1 matching 11 bases. After removal of 5 bases from V and 2 bases from J, the junction contained 7 bases not matched to a gene. Germline V lookup: CDR1 SGHVS, CDR2 FQNEAQ. This CDR3 is built from 17 residues. In DNA, the CDR3 is TGTGCCAGCAGCAGACGGACAGGGGGCGCGACTAATGAAAAACTGTTTTTT. Protein sequence: CASSRRTGGATNEKLFF.

This clonotype was seen a few times. This chain connects TRBV4-3 to TRBJ2-3; 7 bases match TRBD2. CDR1 is LGHNA, CDR2 YSLEER, per germline. V lost 4 bases to trimming and J lost 2 bases; unmatched junction nucleotides: 6. The CDR3 contains 15 residues. This chain's CDR3 is CASSPRGTYTDTQYF. The CDR3 DNA follows: TGCGCCAGCAGCCCGCGGGGGACCTACACAGATACGCAGTATTTT.

The V and J genes are TRBV2 and TRBJ2-1; TRBD2 agrees at 14 bases. Trimming removed 7 bases from V and 9 bases from J; junction bases left unmatched: 8. The germline CDR1 and CDR2 sequences are SNHLY and FYNNEI. This CDR3 contains 15 residues. Here the CDR3 DNA reads TGTGCCAGCAAGACTAGCGGGGGGGCCTCAGTTGAGCAGTTCTTC. Residues: CASKTSGGASVEQFF.